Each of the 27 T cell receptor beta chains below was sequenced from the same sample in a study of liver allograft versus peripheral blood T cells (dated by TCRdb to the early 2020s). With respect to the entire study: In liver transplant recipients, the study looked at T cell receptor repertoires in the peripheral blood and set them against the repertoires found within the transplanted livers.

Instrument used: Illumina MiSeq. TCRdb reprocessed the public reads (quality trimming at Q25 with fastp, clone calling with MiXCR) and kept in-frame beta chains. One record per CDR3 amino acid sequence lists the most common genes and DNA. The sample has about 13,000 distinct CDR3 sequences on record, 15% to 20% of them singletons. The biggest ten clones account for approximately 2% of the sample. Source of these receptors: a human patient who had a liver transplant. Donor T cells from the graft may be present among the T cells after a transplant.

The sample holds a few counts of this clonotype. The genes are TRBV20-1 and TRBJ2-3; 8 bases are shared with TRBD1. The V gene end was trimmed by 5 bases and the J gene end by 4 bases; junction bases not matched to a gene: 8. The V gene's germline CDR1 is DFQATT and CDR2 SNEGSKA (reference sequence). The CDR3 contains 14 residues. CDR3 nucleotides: TGCAGTGCTCCAAGGACAGGGCGGTCAGATACGCAGTATTTT. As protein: CSAPRTGRSDTQYF.

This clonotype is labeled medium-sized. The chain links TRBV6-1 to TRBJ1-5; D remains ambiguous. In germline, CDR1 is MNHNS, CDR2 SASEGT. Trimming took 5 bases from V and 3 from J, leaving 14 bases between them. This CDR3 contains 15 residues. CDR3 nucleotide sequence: TGTGCCAGCAGTCGTAATGCGAACACCAATCAGCCCCAGCATTTT. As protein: CASSRNANTNQPQHF.

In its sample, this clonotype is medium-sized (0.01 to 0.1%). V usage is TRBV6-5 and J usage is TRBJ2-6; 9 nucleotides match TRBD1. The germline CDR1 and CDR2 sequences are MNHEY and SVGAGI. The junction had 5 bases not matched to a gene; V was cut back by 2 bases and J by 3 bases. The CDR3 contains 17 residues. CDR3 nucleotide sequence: TGTGCCAGCAGTTACCCAGGGACAGGGCGTGGGGCCAACGTCCTGACTTTC. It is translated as CASSYPGTGRGANVLTF.

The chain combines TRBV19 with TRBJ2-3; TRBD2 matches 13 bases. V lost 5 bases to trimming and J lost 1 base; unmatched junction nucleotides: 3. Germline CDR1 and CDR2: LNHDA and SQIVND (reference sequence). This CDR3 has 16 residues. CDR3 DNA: TGTGCCAGTAGTTTAGGACTAGCGGGGGGCACAGATACGCAGTATTTT. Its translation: CASSLGLAGGTDTQYF.

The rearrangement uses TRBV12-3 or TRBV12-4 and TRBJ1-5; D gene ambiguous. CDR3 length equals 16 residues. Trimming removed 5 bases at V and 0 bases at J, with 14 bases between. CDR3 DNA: TGTGCCAGCAGTCCAAGGGCAACAGATAGCAATCAGCCCCAGCATTTT. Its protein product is CASSPRATDSNQPQHF.

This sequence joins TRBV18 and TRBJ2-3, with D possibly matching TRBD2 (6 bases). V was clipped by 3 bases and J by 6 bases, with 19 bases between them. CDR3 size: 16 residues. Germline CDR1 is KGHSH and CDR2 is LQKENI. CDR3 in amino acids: CASSPTHYGTFDTQYF. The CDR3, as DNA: TGTGCCAGCTCACCGACACACTATGGGACTTTCGATACGCAGTATTTT.

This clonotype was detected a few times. Written as DNA, the CDR3 is TGTGCCAGCCCGGACAGCGGCAATCAGCCCCAGCATTTT. Its translation: CASPDSGNQPQHF. J is TRBJ1-5 and V is TRBV28; TRBD1 is a possible D gene (6 bases). V dropped 8 bases and J dropped 2 bases, with 10 bases sitting between them. Germline lookup yields CDR1 MDHEN and CDR2 SYDVKM. This CDR3 is 13 amino acids long. The full variable domain, with the rest looked up from reference TRBV28 and TRBJ1-5, is DVKVTQSSRYLVKRTGEKVFLECVQDMDHENMFWYRQDPGLGLRLIYFSYDVKMKEKGDIPEGYSVSREKKERFSLILESASTNQTSMYLCASPDSGNQPQHFGDGTRLSIL.

The CDR3, as DNA: TGCAGTGCTAGGCAGGGACCACCCCTCGAAAACATTCAGTACTTC. Translating it yields CSARQGPPLENIQYF. This chain uses TRBV20-1 with TRBJ2-4; the D gene could be TRBD1 or TRBD2 (5 bases each). CDR1 is DFQATT, CDR2 SNEGSKA, per germline (reference sequence). V lost 3 bases to trimming and J lost 5 bases, with 17 bases between them. This CDR3 comprises 15 residues.

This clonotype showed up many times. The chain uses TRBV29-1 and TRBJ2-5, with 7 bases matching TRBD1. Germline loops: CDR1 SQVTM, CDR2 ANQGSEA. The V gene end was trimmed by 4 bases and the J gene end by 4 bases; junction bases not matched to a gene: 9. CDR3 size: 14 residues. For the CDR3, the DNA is TGCAGCGTTGGCCGACAGGGCTGGCGAGAGACCCAGTACTTC. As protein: CSVGRQGWRETQYF.

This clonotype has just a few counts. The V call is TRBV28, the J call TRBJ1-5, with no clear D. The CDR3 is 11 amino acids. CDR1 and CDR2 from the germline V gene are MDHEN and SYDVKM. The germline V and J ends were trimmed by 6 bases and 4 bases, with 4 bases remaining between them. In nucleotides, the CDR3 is TGTGCCAGCAGAACTAATCAGCCCCAGCATTTT. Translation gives CASRTNQPQHF. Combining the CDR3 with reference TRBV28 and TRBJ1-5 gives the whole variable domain DVKVTQSSRYLVKRTGEKVFLECVQDMDHENMFWYRQDPGLGLRLIYFSYDVKMKEKGDIPEGYSVSREKKERFSLILESASTNQTSMYLCASRTNQPQHFGDGTRLSIL.

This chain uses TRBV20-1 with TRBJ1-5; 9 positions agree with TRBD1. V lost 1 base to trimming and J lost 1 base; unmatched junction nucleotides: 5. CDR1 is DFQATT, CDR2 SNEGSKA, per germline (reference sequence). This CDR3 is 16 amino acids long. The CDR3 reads CSARVQGARSNQPQHF. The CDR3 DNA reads TGCAGTGCTAGAGTACAGGGGGCTAGGAGCAATCAGCCCCAGCATTTT.

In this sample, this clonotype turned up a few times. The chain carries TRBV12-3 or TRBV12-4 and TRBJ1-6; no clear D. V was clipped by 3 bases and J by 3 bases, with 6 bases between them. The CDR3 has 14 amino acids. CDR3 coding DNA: TGTGCCAGCAGTTTTAGTATCTATAATTCACCCCTCCACTTT. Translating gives CASSFSIYNSPLHF.

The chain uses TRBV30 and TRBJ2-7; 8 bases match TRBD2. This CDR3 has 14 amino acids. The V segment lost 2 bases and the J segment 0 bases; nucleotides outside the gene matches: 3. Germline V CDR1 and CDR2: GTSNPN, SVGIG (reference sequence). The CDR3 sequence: CAWSRSGSSYEQYF. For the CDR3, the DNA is TGTGCCTGGAGTAGAAGCGGGAGCTCCTACGAGCAGTACTTC.

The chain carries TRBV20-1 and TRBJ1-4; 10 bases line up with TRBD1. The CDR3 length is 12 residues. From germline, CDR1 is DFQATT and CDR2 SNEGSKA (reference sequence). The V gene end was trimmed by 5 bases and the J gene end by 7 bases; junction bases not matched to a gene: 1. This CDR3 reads CSAGTGAEKLFF. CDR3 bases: TGCAGTGCTGGGACAGGGGCTGAAAAACTGTTTTTT.

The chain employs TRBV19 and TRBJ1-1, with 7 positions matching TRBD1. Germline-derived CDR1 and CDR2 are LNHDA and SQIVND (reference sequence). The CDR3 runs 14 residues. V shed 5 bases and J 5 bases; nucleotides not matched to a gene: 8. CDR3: CASSLQTGLTEAFF. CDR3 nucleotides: TGTGCCAGTAGTCTCCAGACAGGGCTGACTGAAGCTTTCTTT.

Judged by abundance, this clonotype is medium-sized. The CDR3 spells CAISGERQGGGYTF. CDR3 coding DNA: TGTGCCATCAGTGGGGAGCGTCAGGGAGGGGGCTACACCTTC. The J gene is TRBJ1-2, the V gene TRBV10-3, with D perhaps matching TRBD1 (5 bases). The length of the CDR3 is 14 residues. Trimming removed 4 bases at V and 8 bases at J, with 17 bases between. Germline V lookup: CDR1 ENHRY, CDR2 SYGVKD.

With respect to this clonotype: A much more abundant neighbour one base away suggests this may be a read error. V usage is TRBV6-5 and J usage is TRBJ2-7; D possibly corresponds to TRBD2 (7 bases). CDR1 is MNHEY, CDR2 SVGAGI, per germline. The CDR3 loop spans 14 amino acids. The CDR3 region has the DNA TGTGCCAGCAGTTACGAGGGGGGGGTCTACGGGCAGTACTTC. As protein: CASSYEGGVYGQYF.

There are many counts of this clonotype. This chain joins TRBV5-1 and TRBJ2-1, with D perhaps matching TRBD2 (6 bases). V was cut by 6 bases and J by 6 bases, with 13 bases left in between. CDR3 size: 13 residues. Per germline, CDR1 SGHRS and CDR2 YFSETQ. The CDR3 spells CASKDNGGNEQFF. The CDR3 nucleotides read TGCGCCAGCAAGGATAACGGGGGCAATGAGCAGTTCTTC.

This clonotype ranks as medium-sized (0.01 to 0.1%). The CDR3 sequence is CASRQGADQPQHF. In DNA form, the CDR3 reads TGTGCCAGCAGACAGGGGGCGGATCAGCCCCAGCATTTT. V is TRBV28 and J is TRBJ1-5; TRBD1 agrees at 9 bases. The CDR3 loop spans 13 amino acids. CDR1 is MDHEN and CDR2 is SYDVKM in the germline V gene. The ends lost 6 bases at V and 5 bases at J; junction bases unmatched: 2.

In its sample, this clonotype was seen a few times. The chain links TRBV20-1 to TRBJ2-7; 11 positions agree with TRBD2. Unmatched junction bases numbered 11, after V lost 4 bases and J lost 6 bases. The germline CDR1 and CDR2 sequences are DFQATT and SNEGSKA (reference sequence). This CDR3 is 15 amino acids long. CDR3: CSATEIAGGLAEQYF. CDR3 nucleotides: TGCAGTGCTACAGAAATAGCGGGGGGGCTAGCCGAGCAGTACTTC.

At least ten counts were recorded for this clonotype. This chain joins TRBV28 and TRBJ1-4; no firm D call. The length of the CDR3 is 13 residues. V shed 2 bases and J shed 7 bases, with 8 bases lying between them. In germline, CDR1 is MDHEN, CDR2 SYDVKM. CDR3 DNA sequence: TGTGCCAGCAGTTTAGGGAGCGTTGAAAAACTGTTTTTT. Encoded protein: CASSLGSVEKLFF.

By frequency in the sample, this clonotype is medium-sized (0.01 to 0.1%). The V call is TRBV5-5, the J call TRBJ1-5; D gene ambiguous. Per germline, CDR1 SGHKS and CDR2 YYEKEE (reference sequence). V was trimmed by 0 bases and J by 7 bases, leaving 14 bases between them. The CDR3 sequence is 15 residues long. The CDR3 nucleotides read TGTGCCAGCAGCTTGGAATTTGCTGGGCTGCAGCCCCAGCATTTT. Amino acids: CASSLEFAGLQPQHF.

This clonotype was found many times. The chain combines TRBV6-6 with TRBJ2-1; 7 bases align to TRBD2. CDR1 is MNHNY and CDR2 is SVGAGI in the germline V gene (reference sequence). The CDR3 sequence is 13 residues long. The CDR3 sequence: CATGGWSYNEQFF. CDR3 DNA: TGTGCGACGGGGGGTTGGTCCTACAATGAGCAGTTCTTC.

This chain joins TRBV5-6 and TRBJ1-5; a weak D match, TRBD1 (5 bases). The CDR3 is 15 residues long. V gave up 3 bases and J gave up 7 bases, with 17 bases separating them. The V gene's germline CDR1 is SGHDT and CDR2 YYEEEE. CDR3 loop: CASSSSEGAWQPQHF. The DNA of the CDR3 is TGTGCCAGCAGCTCCTCGGAAGGGGCCTGGCAGCCCCAGCATTTT. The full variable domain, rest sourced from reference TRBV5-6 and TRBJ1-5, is DAGVTQSPTHLIKTRGQQVTLRCSPKSGHDTVSWYQQALGQGPQFIFQYYEEEERQRGNFPDRFSGHQFPNYSSELNVNALLLGDSALYLCASSSSEGAWQPQHFGDGTRLSIL.

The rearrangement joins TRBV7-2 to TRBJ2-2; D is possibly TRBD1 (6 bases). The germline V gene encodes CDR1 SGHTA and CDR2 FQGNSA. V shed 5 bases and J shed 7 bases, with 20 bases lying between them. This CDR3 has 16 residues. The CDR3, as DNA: TGTGCCAGCAGCCAAGCGGCTAGACAGGTTGGCGGGGAGCTGTTTTTT. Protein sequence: CASSQAARQVGGELFF. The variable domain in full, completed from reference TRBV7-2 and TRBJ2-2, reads GAGVSQSPSNKVTEKGKDVELRCDPISGHTALYWYRQSLGQGLEFLIYFQGNSAPDKSGLPSDRFSAERTGGSVSTLTIQRTQQEDSAVYLCASSQAARQVGGELFFGEGSRLTVL.

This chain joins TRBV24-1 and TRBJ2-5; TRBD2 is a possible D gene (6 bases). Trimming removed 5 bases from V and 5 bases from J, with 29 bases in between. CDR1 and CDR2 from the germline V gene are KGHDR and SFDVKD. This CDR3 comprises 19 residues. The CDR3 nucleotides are TGTGCCACCAGTGTTTCCCGCTATGCGGAGGGCCTGAGGGAGGAGACCCAGTACTTC. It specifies CATSVSRYAEGLREETQYF.

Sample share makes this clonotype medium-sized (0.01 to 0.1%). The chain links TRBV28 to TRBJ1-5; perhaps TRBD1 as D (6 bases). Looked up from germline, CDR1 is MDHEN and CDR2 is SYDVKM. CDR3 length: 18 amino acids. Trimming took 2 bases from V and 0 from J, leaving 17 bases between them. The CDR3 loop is CASSLAAGADISNQPQHF. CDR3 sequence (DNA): TGTGCCAGCAGTTTAGCCGCGGGGGCAGATATTAGCAATCAGCCCCAGCATTTT.